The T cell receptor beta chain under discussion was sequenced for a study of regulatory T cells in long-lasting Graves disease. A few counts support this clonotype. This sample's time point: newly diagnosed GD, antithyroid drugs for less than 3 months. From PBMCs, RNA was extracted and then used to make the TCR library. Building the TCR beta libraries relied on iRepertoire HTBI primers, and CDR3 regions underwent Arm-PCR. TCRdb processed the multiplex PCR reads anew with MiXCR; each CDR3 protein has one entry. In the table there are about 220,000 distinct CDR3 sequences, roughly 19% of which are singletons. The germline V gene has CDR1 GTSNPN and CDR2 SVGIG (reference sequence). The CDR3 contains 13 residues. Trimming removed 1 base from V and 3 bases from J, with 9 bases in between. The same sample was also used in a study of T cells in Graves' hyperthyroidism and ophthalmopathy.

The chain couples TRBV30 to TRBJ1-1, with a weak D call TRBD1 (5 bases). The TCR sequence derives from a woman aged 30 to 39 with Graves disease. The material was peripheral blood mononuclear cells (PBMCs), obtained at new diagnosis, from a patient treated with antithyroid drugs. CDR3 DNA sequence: TGTGCCTGGAGTGAGGCAGGGCACACTGAAGCTTTCTTT. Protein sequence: CAWSEAGHTEAFF.